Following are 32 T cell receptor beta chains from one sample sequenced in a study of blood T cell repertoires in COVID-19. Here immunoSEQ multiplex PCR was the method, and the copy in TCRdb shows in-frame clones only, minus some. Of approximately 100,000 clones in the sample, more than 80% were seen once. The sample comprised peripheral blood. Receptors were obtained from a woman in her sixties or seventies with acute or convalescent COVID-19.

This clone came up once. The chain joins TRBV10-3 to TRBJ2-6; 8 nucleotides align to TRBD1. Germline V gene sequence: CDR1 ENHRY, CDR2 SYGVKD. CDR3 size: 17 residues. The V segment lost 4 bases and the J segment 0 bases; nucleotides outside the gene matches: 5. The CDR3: CAISGTGKSSGANVLTF. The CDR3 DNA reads TGTGCCATCAGTGGGACAGGGAAGAGCTCTGGGGCCAACGTCCTGACTTTC.

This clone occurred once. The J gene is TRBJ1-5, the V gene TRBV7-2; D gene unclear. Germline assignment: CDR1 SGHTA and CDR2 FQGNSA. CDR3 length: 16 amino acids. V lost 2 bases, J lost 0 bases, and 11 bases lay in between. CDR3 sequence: CASSLFSAASNQPQHF. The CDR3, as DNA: TGTGCCAGCAGCTTATTTTCGGCGGCTAGCAATCAGCCCCAGCATTTT.

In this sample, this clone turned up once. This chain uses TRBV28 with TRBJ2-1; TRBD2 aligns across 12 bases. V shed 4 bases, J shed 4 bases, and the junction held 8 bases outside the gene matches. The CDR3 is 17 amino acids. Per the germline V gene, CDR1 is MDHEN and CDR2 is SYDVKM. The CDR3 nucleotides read TGTGCCAGCAGTTCCCTAGCGGGGGGGGGAGTTTACAATGAGCAGTTCTTC. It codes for CASSSLAGGGVYNEQFF.

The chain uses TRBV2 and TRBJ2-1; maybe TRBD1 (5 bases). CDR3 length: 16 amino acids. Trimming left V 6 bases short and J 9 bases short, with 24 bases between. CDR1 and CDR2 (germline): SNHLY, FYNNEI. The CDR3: CASSPRGREVGGEQFF. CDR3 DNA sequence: TGTGCCAGCAGCCCTAGGGGCAGGGAAGTGGGTGGTGAGCAGTTCTTC.

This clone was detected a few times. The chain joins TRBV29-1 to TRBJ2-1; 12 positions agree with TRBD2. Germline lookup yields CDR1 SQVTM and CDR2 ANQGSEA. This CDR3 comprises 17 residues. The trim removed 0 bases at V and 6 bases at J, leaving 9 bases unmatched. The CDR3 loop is CSVEDRGPLAGGNEQFF. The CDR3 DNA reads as TGCAGCGTTGAAGATCGGGGCCCACTAGCGGGAGGCAATGAGCAGTTCTTC.

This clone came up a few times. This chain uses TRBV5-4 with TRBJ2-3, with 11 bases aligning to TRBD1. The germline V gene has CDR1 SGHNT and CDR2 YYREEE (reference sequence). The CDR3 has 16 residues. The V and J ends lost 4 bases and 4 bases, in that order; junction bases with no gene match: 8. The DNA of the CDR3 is TGTGCCAGCAGCCGTGGACAGGGGGCAGGTGCAGATACGCAGTATTTT. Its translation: CASSRGQGAGADTQYF.

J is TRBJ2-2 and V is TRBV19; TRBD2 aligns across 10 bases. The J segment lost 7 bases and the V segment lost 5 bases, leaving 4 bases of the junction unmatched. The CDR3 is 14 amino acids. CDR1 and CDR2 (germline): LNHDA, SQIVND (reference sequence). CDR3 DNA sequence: TGTGCCAGTAGTCCGGGACTAGCGTACGGGGAGCTGTTTTTT. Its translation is CASSPGLAYGELFF.

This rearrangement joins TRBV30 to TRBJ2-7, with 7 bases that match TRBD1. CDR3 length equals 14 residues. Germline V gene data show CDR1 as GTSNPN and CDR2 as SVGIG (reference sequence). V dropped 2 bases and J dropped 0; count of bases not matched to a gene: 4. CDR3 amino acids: CAWSFGDSSYEQYF. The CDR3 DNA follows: TGTGCCTGGAGTTTTGGGGACAGCTCCTACGAGCAGTACTTC.

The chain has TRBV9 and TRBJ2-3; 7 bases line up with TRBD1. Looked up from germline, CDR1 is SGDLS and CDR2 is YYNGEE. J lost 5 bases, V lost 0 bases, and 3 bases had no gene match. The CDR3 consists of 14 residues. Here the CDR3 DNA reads TGTGCCAGCAGCGTAGGACGGGACAGAGATACGCAGTATTTT. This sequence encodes CASSVGRDRDTQYF.

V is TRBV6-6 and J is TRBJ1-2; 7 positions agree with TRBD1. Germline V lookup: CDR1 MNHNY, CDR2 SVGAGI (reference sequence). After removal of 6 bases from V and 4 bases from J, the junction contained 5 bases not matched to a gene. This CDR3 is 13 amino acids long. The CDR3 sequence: CASSTGQLYGYTF. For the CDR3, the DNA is TGTGCCAGCAGCACGGGACAGCTCTATGGCTACACCTTC.

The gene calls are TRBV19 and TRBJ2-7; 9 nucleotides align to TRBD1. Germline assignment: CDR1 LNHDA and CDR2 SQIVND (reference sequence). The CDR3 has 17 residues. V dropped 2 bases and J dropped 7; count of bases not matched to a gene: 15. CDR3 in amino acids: CASSIRGARDRALEQYF. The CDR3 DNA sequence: TGTGCCAGTAGTATAAGGGGCGCCCGGGACAGGGCCTTGGAGCAGTACTTC.

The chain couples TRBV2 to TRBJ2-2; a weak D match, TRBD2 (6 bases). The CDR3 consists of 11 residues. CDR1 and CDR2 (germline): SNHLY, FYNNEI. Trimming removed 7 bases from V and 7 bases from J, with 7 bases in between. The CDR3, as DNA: TGTGCCAGCACGCGGGGCGGGGAGCTGTTTTTT. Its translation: CASTRGGELFF.

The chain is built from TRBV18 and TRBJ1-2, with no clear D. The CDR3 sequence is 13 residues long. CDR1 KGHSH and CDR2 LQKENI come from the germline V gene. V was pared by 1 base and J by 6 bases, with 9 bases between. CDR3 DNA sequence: TGTGCCAGCTCACCACTCCACGGAGATGGCTACACCTTC. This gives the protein CASSPLHGDGYTF.

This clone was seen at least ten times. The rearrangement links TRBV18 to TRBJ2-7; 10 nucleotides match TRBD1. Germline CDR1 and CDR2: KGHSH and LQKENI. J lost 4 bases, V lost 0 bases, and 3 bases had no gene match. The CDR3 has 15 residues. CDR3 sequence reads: CASSPPGQGRYEQYF. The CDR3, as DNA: TGTGCCAGCTCACCACCGGGACAGGGGCGTTACGAGCAGTACTTC.

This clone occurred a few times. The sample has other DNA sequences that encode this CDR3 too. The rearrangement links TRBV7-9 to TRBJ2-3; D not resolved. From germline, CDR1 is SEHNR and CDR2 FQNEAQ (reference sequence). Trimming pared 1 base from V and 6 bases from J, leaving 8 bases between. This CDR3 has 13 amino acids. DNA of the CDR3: TGTGCCAGCAGCTTAGGGAGTACGGATACGCAGTATTTT. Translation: CASSLGSTDTQYF.

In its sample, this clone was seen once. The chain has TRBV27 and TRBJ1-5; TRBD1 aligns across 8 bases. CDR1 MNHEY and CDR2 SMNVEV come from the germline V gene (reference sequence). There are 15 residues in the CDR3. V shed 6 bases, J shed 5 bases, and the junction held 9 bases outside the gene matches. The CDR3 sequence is CASRPGTGDYQPQHF. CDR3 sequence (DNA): TGTGCCAGCAGACCCGGGACAGGAGATTATCAGCCCCAGCATTTT.

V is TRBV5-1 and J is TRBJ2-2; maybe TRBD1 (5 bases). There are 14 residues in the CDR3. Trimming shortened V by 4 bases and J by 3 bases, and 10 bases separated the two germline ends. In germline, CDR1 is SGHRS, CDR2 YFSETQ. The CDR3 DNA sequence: TGCGCCAGCAGCGGACAAGGGGACACCGGGGAGCTGTTTTTT. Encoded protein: CASSGQGDTGELFF.

DNA for the CDR3: TGTGCCAGCAGTTTAACAGGAGACCCTTATAAGCAGTACTTC. Its translation: CASSLTGDPYKQYF. The chain couples TRBV27 to TRBJ2-7, with D tentatively TRBD1 (5 bases). Germline V gene lookup returns CDR1 MNHEY and CDR2 SMNVEV (reference sequence). The CDR3 has 14 amino acids. V lost 2 bases and J lost 8, with 16 bases in between.

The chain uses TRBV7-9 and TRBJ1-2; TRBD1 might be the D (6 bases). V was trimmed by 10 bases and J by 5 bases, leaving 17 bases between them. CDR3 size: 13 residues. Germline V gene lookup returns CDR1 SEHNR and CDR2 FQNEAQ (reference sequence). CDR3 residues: CAITLGQTYGYTF. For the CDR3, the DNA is TGTGCCATCACACTCGGACAGACTTATGGCTACACCTTC.

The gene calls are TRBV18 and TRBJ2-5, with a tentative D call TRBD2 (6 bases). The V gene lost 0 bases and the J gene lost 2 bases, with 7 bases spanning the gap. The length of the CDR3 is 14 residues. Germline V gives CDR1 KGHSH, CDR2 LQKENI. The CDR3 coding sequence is TGTGCCAGCTCACCACCGACTAGACAAGAGACCCAGTACTTC. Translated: CASSPPTRQETQYF.

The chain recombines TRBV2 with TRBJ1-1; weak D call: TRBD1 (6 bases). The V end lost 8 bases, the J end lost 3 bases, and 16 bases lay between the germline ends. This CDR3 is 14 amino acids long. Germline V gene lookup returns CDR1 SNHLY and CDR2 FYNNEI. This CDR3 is CASRTFSGDTEAFF. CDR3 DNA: TGTGCCAGCCGTACGTTTTCAGGGGACACTGAAGCTTTCTTT.

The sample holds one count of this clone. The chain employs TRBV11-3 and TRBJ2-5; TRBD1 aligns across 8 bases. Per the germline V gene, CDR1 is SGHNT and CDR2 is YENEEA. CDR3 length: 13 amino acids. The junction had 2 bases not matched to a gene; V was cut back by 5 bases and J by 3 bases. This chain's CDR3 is CASSRGQEETQYF. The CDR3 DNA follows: TGTGCCAGCAGCAGGGGACAGGAAGAGACCCAGTACTTC.

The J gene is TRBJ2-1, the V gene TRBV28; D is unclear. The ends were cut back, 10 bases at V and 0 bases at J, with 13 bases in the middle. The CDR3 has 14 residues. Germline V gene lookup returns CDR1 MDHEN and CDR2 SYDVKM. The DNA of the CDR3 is TGTGCCACCTCATCACACAGCTCCTACAATGAGCAGTTCTTC. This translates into CATSSHSSYNEQFF.

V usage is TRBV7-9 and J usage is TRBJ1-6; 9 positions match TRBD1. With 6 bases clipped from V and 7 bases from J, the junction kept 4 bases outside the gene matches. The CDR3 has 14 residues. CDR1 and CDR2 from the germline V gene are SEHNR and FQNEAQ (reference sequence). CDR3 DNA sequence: TGTGCCAGCAGACGTGGGACAGGGAATTCACCCCTCCACTTT. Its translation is CASRRGTGNSPLHF.

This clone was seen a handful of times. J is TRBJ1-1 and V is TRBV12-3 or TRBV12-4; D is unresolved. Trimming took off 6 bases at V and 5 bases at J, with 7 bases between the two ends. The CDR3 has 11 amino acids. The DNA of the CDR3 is TGTGCCAGCAGGAGGCTTACTGAAGCTTTCTTT. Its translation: CASRRLTEAFF.

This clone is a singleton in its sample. The CDR3 region is CASSQAQPGGTEAFF. CDR3 DNA: TGCGCCAGCAGCCAAGCCCAACCCGGGGGCACTGAAGCTTTCTTT. This chain uses TRBV4-1 with TRBJ1-1; perhaps TRBD1 as D (5 bases). V was shortened by 1 base and J by 4 bases, with 13 bases between the two germline ends. This CDR3 has 15 amino acids. Germline CDR1 MGHRA, CDR2 YSYEKL.

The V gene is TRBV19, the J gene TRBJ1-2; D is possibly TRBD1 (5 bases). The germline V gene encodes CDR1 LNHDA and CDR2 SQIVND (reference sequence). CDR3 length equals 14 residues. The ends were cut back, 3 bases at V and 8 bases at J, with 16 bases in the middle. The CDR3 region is CASSITRASRGYTF. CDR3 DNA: TGTGCCAGTAGTATTACCAGGGCGAGTCGCGGCTACACCTTC. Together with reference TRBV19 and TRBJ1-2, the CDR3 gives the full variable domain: DGGITQSPKYLFRKEGQNVTLSCEQNLNHDAMYWYRQDPGQGLRLIYYSQIVNDFQKGDIAEGYSVSREKKESFPLTVTSAQKNPTAFYLCASSITRASRGYTFGSGTRLTVV.

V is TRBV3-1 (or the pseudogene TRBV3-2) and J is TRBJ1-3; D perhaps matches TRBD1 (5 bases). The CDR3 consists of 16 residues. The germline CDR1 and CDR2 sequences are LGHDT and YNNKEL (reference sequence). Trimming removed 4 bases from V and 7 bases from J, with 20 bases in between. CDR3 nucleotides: TGTGCCAGCAGCCGAAGGGGAGGTCCTCGTGGGAACACCATATATTTT. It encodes CASSRRGGPRGNTIYF.

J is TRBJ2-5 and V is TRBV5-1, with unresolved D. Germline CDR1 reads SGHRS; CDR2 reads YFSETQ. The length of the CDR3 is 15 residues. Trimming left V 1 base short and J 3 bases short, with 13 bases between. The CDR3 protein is CASSLRGAREETQYF. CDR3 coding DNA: TGCGCCAGCAGCTTGAGAGGAGCCCGAGAAGAGACCCAGTACTTC.

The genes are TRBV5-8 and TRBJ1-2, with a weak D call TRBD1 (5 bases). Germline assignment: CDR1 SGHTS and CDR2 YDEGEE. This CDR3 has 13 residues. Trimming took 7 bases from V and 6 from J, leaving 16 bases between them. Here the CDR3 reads CASRSRGTDGYTF. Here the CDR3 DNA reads TGTGCCAGCCGCTCGCGGGGGACGGATGGCTACACCTTC.

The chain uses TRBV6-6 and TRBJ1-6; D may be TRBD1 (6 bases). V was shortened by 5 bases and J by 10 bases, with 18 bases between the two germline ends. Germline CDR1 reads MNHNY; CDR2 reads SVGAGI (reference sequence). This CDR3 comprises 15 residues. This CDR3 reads CASSPDQGQRSPLHF. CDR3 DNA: TGTGCCAGCAGTCCGGACCAAGGACAGAGGTCACCCCTCCACTTT.

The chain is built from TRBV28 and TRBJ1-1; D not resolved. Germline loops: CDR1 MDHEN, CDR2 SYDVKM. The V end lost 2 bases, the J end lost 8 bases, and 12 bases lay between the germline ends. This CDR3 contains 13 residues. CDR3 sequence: CASSLLAGEEAFF. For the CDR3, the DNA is TGTGCCAGCAGTTTACTAGCGGGAGAGGAAGCTTTCTTT.